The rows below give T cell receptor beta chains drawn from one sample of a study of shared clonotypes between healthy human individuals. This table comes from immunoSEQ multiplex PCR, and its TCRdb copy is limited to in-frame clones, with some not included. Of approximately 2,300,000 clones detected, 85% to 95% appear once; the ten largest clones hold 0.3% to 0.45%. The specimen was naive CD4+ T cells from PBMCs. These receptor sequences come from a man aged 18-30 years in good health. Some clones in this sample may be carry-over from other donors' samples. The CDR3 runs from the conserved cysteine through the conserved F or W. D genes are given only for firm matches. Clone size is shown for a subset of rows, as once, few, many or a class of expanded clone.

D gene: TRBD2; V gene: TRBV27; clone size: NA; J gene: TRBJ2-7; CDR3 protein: CASSFGGSGSTYEQYF; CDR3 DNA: TGTGCCAGCAGTTTTGGAGGGAGCGGGAGTACCTACGAGCAGTACTTC
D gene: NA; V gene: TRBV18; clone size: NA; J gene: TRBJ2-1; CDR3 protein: CASSRQGRDNEQFF; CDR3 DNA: TGTGCCAGCTCAAGACAGGGGAGGGACAATGAGCAGTTCTTC
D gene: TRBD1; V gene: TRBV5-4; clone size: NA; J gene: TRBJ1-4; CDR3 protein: CASSLGTGLATNEKLFF; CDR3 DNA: TGTGCCAGCAGCTTGGGGACAGGGCTCGCAACTAATGAAAAACTGTTTTTT
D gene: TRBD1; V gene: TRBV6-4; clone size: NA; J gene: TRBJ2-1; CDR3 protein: CASSRTGGEYGEFF; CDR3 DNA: TGTGCCAGCAGCCGGACAGGGGGCGAGTATGGGGAGTTCTTC
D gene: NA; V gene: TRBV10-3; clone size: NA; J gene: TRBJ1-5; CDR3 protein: CAISPDSERPQHF; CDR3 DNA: TGTGCCATCAGTCCGGACAGTGAGAGGCCCCAGCATTTT
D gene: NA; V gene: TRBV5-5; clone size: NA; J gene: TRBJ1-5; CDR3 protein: CASSLSTGSNQPQHF; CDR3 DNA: TGTGCCAGCAGCTTGTCAACAGGTAGCAATCAGCCCCAGCATTTT
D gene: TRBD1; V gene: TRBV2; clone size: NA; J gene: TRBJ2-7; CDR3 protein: CASRPDRGRDEQYF; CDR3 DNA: TGTGCCAGCAGGCCGGACAGGGGGCGCGACGAGCAGTACTTC
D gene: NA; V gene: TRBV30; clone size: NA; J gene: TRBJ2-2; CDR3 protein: CAWSVEVGRTGELFF; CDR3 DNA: TGTGCCTGGAGCGTTGAGGTGGGGAGAACCGGGGAGCTGTTTTTT
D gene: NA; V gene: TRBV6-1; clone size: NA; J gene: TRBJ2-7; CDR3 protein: CASSEVAVSYEQYF; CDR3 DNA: TGTGCCAGCAGTGAAGTGGCAGTCTCCTACGAGCAGTACTTC
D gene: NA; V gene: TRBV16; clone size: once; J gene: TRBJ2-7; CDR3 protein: CASSQSRSGGYEQYF; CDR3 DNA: TGTGCCAGCAGCCAATCTCGGTCAGGGGGGTACGAGCAGTACTTC
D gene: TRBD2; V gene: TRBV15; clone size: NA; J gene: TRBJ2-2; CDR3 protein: CATSVGLAGTGELFF; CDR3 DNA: TGTGCCACCAGCGTCGGACTAGCGGGCACCGGGGAGCTGTTTTTT
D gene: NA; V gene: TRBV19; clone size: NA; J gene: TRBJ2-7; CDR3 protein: CASSPPLGSTYEQYF; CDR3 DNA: TGTGCCAGTAGTCCCCCCCTGGGATCAACCTACGAGCAGTACTTC
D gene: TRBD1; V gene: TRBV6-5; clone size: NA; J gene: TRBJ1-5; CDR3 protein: CASRGTGNQPQHF; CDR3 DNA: TGTGCCAGCAGAGGGACAGGGAATCAGCCCCAGCATTTT
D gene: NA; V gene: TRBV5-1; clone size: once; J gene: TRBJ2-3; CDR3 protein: CASSGQGSDTQYF; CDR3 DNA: TGCGCCAGCAGCGGCCAGGGCTCAGATACGCAGTATTTT
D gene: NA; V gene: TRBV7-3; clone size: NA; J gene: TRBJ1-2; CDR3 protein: CASSVGGGPIAF; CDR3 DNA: TGTGCCAGCAGCGTCGGGGGTGGGCCCATTGCCTTC
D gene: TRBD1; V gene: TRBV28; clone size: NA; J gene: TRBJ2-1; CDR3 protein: CASSWGTGVQEQFF; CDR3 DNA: TGTGCCAGCAGTTGGGGGACAGGGGTGCAGGAGCAGTTCTTC
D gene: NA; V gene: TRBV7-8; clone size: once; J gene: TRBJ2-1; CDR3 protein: CASSLVSRAGNEQFF; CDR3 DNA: TGTGCCAGCAGCTTAGTTTCCAGGGCTGGGAACGAGCAGTTCTTC
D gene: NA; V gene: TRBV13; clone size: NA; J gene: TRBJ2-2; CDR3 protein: CASSLVRLGETHTGELFF; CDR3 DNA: TGTGCCAGCAGCTTAGTGCGTTTGGGCGAGACCCACACCGGGGAGCTGTTTTTT
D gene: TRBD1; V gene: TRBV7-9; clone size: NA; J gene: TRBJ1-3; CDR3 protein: CASSRDSSGNTIYF; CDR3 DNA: TGTGCCAGCAGCAGGGACAGCTCTGGAAACACCATATATTTT